A single sample is the source of the 14 T cell receptor beta chains below, sequenced in a study of cytomegalovirus exposure and HLA in healthy donors. PCR involved 60 Vbeta and 13 Jbeta primers. TCRdb's copy holds only in-frame clones and misses some; the assay was immunoSEQ multiplex PCR. Of under 150,000 clones listed, 70% to 85% are singletons. Specimen: PBMCs. Receptors originate from a man aged 45-65 years in good health and CMV-seronegative.

The chain uses TRBV5-1 and TRBJ2-7; 15 nucleotides match TRBD2. V shed 3 bases and J 6 bases; nucleotides not matched to a gene: 4. The CDR3 has 15 amino acids. In germline, CDR1 is SGHRS, CDR2 YFSETQ. The CDR3 bases are TGCGCCAGCAGCTGGGGGACTAGCGGGGGGCGCGAGCAGTACTTC. Translated, it gives CASSWGTSGGREQYF.

This sequence joins TRBV7-2 and TRBJ1-4, with TRBD1 matching 9 bases. The junction had 13 bases not matched to a gene; V was cut back by 5 bases and J by 0 bases. This CDR3 is built from 19 residues. The V gene's germline CDR1 is SGHTA and CDR2 FQGNSA. CDR3 DNA: TGTGCCAGCAGCCCCACCGGGACAGGGACCAGGGCAACTAATGAAAAACTGTTTTTT. It specifies CASSPTGTGTRATNEKLFF.

The V call is TRBV5-6, the J call TRBJ1-2; 7 bases align to TRBD1. V dropped 9 bases and J dropped 0; count of bases not matched to a gene: 11. This CDR3 comprises 15 residues. The germline V gene has CDR1 SGHDT and CDR2 YYEEEE. CDR3 coding DNA: TGTGCCACGAAGCTCTGGGACAGAACTAACTATGGCTACACCTTC. It specifies CATKLWDRTNYGYTF.

The chain recombines TRBV27 with TRBJ1-6, with 10 bases identical to TRBD1. The CDR3 extends over 14 amino acids. The germline CDR1 and CDR2 sequences are MNHEY and SMNVEV (reference sequence). After removal of 4 bases from V and 10 bases from J, the junction contained 4 bases not matched to a gene. In nucleotides, the CDR3 is TGTGCCAGCAGTTCCGACAGGGGGCTGTCACCCCTCCACTTT. Its translation: CASSSDRGLSPLHF.

The rearrangement joins TRBV6-1 to TRBJ1-1; D not certain. This CDR3 has 13 residues. Germline-derived CDR1 and CDR2 are MNHNS and SASEGT. Between the trimmed V and J ends, which lost 5 bases and 7 bases, there was a span of 14 bases. CDR3 bases: TGTGCCAGCAGTCAAGACTGGAGTCTTGAAGCTTTCTTT. It specifies CASSQDWSLEAFF.

The gene calls are TRBV6-5 and TRBJ2-5; D remains ambiguous. The CDR3 runs to 14 residues. Trimming removed 5 bases from V and 5 bases from J, with 15 bases in between. Germline V gives CDR1 MNHEY, CDR2 SVGAGI. CDR3 sequence: CASSRSQPLETQYF. The CDR3 nucleotides are TGTGCCAGCAGTCGGAGTCAACCGTTGGAGACCCAGTACTTC.

The rearrangement links TRBV18 to TRBJ1-5, with 12 nucleotides matching TRBD1. This CDR3 region has 16 residues. Germline CDR1 reads KGHSH; CDR2 reads LQKENI. The V and J ends lost 3 bases and 9 bases, in that order; junction bases with no gene match: 9. CDR3 in amino acids: CASSPPGQGAGGPQHF. The CDR3 DNA reads as TGTGCCAGCTCACCGCCGGGACAGGGGGCGGGCGGGCCCCAGCATTTT.

The V and J genes are TRBV7-9 and TRBJ1-1; 7 bases match TRBD1. CDR1 is SEHNR and CDR2 is FQNEAQ in the germline V gene (reference sequence). The CDR3 totals 13 residues. V lost 4 bases, J lost 4 bases, and 3 bases stayed unmatched. The CDR3 is CASSSTGPTEAFF. Here the CDR3 DNA reads TGTGCCAGCAGCTCGACAGGGCCCACTGAAGCTTTCTTT.

This clone occurred a few times. J is TRBJ2-7 and V is TRBV7-8; TRBD2 matches at 13 bases. V gave up 5 bases and J gave up 3 bases; unmatched junction bases: 19. CDR1 is SGHVS, CDR2 FQNEAQ, per germline. This CDR3 region has 20 residues. CDR3 bases: TGTGCCAGCAGCCAACCACCCATACTAGCGGGGGGGCAGGTGAGCTACGAGCAGTACTTC. Residues: CASSQPPILAGGQVSYEQYF.

The rearrangement joins TRBV7-9 to TRBJ1-2; no definite D call. CDR3 length: 14 residues. Per germline, CDR1 SEHNR and CDR2 FQNEAQ (reference sequence). Deletions cut 1 base from V and 5 bases from J, with 11 bases between. CDR3 sequence (DNA): TGTGCCAGCAGCTTAGACGCGTCTGATTATGGCTACACCTTC. Protein product: CASSLDASDYGYTF.

The chain joins TRBV2 to TRBJ1-2; no reliable D call. In germline, CDR1 is SNHLY, CDR2 FYNNEI. With 6 bases removed from V and 3 bases from J, the gap between germline ends came to 8 bases. There are 12 residues in the CDR3. CDR3 DNA sequence: TGTGCCAGCAGCGCAGGTGACTATGGCTACACCTTC. Translating it yields CASSAGDYGYTF.

The chain combines TRBV4-1 with TRBJ1-6, with TRBD1 identical over 8 bases. This CDR3 contains 15 residues. V lost 1 base and J lost 7; bases outside the gene matches: 3. Germline CDR1 reads MGHRA; CDR2 reads YSYEKL. The CDR3 DNA reads as TGCGCCAGCAGCCAAGGAAGACAGGGGAATTCACCCCTCCACTTT. Protein sequence: CASSQGRQGNSPLHF.

V gene TRBV6-5 combines with J gene TRBJ1-4; TRBD1 agrees at 7 bases. V gave up 7 bases and J gave up 7 bases; unmatched junction bases: 6. The CDR3 is made up of 13 amino acids. Germline CDR1 MNHEY, CDR2 SVGAGI. In DNA, the CDR3 is TGTGCCAGCACCAGACAGGGTGGTGAAAAACTGTTTTTT. Translation: CASTRQGGEKLFF.

J is TRBJ1-1 and V is TRBV6-5; 10 nucleotides align to TRBD1. Germline V gene data show CDR1 as MNHEY and CDR2 as SVGAGI. V shed 4 bases, J shed 2 bases, and the junction held 7 bases outside the gene matches. This CDR3 contains 16 residues. The chain's CDR3 is CASSSSRTGGNTEAFF. CDR3 in DNA: TGTGCCAGCAGTTCCTCAAGGACAGGGGGAAACACTGAAGCTTTCTTT.